This paragraph reports one TCR beta chain. Its target is unknown. The data are from a study of identical twins. Broader study findings: Models predicted too little out-of-frame TCR alpha sharing in monozygotic twins. Because invariant MAIT and iNKT cells could be present, zero-insertion analyses could be partly confounded. Findings depended on cross-sectional statistics rather than tracking the same donors.

Each cDNA held unique molecular identifiers, and template switching gave it a universal primer site. Via MiXCR, TCRdb re-called the 5' RACE reads, giving one row per CDR3 protein. The table shows nearly 900,000 distinct CDR3 sequences, with 10% to 15% occurring only once. V lost 0 bases and J 7 bases, leaving 15 bases between the germline ends. Germline assignment: CDR1 MNHEY and CDR2 SVGAGI. This CDR3 is 15 amino acids long. This same sample was also part of a study on yellow fever vaccine responses in identical twins.

This clonotype originated in a woman aged 18-35 years in good health. The chain combines TRBV6-5 with TRBJ1-2, with D possibly being TRBD1 (6 bases). Material: PBMCs. The CDR3 DNA follows: TGTGCCAGCAGTTACTCGGACCCGGGGGCAGGTGGCTACACCTTC. As protein: CASSYSDPGAGGYTF.